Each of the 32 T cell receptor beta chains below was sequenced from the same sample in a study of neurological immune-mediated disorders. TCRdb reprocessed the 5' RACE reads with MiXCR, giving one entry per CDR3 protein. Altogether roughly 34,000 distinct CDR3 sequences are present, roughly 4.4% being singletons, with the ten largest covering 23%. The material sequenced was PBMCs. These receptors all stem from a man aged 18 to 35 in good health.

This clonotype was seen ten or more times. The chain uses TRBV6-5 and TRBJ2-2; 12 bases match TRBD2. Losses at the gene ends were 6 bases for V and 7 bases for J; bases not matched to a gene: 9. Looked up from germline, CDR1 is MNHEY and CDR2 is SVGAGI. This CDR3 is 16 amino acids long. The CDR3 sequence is CASSRPSGGVFGELFF. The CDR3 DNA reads TGTGCCAGCAGCCGCCCTAGCGGGGGGGTATTCGGGGAGCTGTTTTTT.

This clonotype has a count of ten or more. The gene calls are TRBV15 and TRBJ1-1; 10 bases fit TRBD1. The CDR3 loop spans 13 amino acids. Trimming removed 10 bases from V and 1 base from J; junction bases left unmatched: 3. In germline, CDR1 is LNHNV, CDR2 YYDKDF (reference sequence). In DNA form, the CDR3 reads TGTGCCATAGACAGGGGGCGGAACACTGAAGCTTTCTTT. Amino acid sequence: CAIDRGRNTEAFF.

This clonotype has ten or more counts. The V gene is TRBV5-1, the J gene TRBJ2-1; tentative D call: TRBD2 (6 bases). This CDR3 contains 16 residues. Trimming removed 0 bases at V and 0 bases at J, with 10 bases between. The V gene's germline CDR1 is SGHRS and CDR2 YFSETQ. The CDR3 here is CASSLAGVPSYNEQFF. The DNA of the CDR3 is TGCGCCAGCAGCTTGGCGGGGGTCCCCTCCTACAATGAGCAGTTCTTC.

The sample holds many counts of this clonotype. This CDR3 is CSASVILSSPYHGYTF. CDR3 nucleotides: TGCAGTGCTAGTGTTATATTGTCCTCACCATATCATGGCTACACCTTC. The chain is built from TRBV20-1 and TRBJ1-2; no reliable D call. The CDR3 runs 16 residues. Germline CDR1 DFQATT, CDR2 SNEGSKA (reference sequence). With 3 bases removed from V and 6 bases from J, the gap between germline ends came to 23 bases.

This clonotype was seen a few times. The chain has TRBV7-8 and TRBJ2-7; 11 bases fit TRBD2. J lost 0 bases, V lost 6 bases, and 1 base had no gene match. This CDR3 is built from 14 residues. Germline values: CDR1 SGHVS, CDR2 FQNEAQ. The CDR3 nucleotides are TGTGCCAGCAGGACTAGCGGGGACTCCTACGAGCAGTACTTC. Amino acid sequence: CASRTSGDSYEQYF.

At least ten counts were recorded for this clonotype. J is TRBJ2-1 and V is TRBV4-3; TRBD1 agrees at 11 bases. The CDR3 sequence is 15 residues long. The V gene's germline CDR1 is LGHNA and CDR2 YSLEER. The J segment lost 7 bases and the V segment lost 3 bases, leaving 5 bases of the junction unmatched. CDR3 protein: CASSHGQGASNEQFF. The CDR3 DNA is TGCGCCAGCAGCCACGGACAGGGGGCGTCGAATGAGCAGTTCTTC.

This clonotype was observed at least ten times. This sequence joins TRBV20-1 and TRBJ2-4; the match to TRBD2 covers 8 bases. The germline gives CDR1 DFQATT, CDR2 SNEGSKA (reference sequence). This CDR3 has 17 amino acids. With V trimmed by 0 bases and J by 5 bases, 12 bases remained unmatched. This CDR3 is CSARDEVSGGDQNIQYF. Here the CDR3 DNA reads TGCAGTGCTAGAGATGAGGTCAGCGGGGGAGACCAAAACATTCAGTACTTC.

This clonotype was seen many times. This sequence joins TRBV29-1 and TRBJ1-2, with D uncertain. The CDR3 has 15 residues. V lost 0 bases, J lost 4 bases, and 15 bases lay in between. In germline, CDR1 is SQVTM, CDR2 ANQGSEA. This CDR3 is CSVEEWSSGPYGYTF. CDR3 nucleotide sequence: TGCAGCGTTGAAGAATGGTCATCAGGTCCCTATGGCTACACCTTC.

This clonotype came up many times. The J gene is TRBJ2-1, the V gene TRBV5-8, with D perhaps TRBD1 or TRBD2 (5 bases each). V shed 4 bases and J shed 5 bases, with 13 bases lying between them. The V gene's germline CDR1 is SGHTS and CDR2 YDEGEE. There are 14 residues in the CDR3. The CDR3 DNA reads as TGTGCCAGCAGCCCTTGGGACCGTAACAATGAGCAGTTCTTC. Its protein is CASSPWDRNNEQFF. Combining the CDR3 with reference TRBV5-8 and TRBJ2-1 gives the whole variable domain EAGVTQSPTHLIKTRGQQATLRCSPISGHTSVYWYQQALGLGLQFLLWYDEGEERNRGNFPPRFSGRQFPNYSSELNVNALELEDSALYLCASSPWDRNNEQFFGPGTRLTVL.

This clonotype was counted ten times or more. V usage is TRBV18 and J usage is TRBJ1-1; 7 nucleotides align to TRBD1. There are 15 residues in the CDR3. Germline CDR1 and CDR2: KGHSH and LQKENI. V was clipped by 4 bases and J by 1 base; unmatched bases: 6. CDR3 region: CASSQTTGRNTEAFF. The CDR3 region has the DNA TGTGCCAGCTCACAAACGACAGGGAGGAACACTGAAGCTTTCTTT.

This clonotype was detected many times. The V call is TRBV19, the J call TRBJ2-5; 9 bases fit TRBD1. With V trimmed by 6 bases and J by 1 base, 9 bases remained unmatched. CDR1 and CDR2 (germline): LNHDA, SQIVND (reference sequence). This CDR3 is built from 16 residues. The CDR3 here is CASSLPGQGTQETQYF. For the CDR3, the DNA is TGTGCCAGTAGCCTTCCTGGACAGGGGACCCAAGAGACCCAGTACTTC. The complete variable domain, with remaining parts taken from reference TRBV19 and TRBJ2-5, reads DGGITQSPKYLFRKEGQNVTLSCEQNLNHDAMYWYRQDPGQGLRLIYYSQIVNDFQKGDIAEGYSVSREKKESFPLTVTSAQKNPTAFYLCASSLPGQGTQETQYFGPGTRLLVL.

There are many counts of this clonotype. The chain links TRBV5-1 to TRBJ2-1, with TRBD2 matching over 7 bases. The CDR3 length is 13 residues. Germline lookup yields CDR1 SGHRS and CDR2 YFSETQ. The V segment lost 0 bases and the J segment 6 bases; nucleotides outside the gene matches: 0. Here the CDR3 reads CASSLGLANEQFF. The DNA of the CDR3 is TGCGCCAGCAGCTTGGGACTAGCCAATGAGCAGTTCTTC.

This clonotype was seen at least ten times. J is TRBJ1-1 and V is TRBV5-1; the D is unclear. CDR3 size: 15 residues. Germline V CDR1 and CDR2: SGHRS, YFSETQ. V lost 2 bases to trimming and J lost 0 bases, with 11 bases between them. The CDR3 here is CASSFAHSMNTEAFF. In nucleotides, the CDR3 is TGCGCCAGCAGCTTCGCCCATAGCATGAACACTGAAGCTTTCTTT.

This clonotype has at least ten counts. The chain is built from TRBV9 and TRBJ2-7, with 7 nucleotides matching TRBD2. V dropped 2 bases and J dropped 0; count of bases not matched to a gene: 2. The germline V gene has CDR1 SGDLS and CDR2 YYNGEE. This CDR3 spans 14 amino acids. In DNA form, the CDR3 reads TGTGCCAGCAGCGTGGGGGGGAGCTCCTACGAGCAGTACTTC. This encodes CASSVGGSSYEQYF.

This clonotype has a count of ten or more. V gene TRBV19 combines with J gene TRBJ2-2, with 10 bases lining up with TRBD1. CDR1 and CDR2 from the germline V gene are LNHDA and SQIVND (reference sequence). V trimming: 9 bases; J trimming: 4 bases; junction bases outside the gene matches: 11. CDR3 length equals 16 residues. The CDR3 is CASTPDWTGGTGELFF. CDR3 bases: TGTGCCAGCACTCCCGACTGGACAGGGGGCACCGGGGAGCTGTTTTTT.

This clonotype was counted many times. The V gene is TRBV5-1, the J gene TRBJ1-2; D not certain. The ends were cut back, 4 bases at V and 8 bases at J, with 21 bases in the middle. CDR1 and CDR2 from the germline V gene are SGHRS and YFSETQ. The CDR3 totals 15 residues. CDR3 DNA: TGCGCCAGCAGCCCCGGGCAAGAGGGCGGTGGCGGCTACACCTTC. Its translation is CASSPGQEGGGGYTF.

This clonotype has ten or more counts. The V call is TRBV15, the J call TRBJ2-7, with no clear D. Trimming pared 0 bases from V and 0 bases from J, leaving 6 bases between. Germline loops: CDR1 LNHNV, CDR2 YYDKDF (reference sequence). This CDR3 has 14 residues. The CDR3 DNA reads TGTGCCACCAGCAGAGAGGGAATCTCCTACGAGCAGTACTTC. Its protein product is CATSREGISYEQYF.

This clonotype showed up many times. CDR3 loop: CSARLYERDKNYGYTF. CDR3 nucleotide sequence: TGCAGTGCTAGGTTATATGAGAGAGACAAAAACTATGGCTACACCTTC. This rearrangement joins TRBV20-1 to TRBJ1-2, with D uncertain. V was pared by 3 bases and J by 2 bases, with 19 bases between. The CDR3 contains 16 residues. Germline V gene sequence: CDR1 DFQATT, CDR2 SNEGSKA (reference sequence).

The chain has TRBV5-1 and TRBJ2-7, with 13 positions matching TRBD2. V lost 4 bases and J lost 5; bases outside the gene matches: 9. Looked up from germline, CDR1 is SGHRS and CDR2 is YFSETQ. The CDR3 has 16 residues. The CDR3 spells CASSERLAGGIDEQYF. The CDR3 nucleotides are TGCGCCAGCAGCGAGAGACTAGCGGGGGGCATCGACGAGCAGTACTTC.

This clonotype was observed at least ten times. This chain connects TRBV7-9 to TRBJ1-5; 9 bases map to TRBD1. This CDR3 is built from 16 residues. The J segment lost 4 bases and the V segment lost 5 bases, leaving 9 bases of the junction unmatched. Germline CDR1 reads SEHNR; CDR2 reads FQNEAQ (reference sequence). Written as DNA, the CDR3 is TGTGCCAGCAGCGTGTCCGGGACAGGGAGAAATCAGCCCCAGCATTTT. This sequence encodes CASSVSGTGRNQPQHF. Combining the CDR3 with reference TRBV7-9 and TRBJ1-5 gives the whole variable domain DTGVSQNPRHKITKRGQNVTFRCDPISEHNRLYWYRQTLGQGPEFLTYFQNEAQLEKSRLLSDRFSAERPKGSFSTLEIQRTEQGDSAMYLCASSVSGTGRNQPQHFGDGTRLSIL.

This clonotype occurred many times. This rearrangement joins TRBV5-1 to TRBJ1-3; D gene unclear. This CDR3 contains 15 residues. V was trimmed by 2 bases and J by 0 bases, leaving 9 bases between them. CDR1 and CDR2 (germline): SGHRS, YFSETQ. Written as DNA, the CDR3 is TGCGCCAGCAGCTTAGCTGCCGCCTCTGGAAACACCATATATTTT. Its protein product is CASSLAAASGNTIYF.

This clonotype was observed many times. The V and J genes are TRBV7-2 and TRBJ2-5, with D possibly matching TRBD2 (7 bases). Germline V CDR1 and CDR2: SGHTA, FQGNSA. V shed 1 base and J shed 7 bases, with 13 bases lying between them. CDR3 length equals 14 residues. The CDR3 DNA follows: TGTGCCAGCAGCTTAGAGGGGGGGCTCGGGACCCAGTACTTC. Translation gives CASSLEGGLGTQYF.

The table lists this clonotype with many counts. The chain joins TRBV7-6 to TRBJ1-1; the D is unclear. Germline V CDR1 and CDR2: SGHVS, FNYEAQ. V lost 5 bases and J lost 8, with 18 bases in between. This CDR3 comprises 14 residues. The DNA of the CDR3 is TGTGCCAGCAGCCCCTCGTGGAGGGTGGGGGAAGCTTTCTTT. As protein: CASSPSWRVGEAFF. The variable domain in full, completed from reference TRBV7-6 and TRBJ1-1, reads GAGVSQSPRYKVTKRGQDVALRCDPISGHVSLYWYRQALGQGPEFLTYFNYEAQQDKSGLPNDRFSAERPEGSISTLTIQRTEQRDSAMYRCASSPSWRVGEAFFGQGTRLTVV.

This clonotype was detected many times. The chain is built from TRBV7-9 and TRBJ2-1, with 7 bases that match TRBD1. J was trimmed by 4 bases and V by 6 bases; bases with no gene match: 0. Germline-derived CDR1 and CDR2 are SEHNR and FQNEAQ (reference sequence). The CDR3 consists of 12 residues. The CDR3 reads CASRTGYNEQFF. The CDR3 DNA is TGTGCCAGCAGGACAGGGTACAATGAGCAGTTCTTC.

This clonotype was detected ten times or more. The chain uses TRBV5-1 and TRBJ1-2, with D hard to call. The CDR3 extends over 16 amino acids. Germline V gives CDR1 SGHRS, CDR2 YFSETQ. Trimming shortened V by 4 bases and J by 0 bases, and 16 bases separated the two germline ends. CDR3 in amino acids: CASSMGLARANYGYTF. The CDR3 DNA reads TGCGCCAGCAGCATGGGCCTTGCAAGAGCTAACTATGGCTACACCTTC.

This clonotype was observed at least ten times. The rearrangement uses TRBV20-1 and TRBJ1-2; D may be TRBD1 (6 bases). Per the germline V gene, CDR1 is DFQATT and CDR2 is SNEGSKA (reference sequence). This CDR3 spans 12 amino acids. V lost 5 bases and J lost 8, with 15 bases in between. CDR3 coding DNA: TGCAGTGCTGATCGACAGGCGGGGGGCTACACCTTC. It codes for CSADRQAGGYTF.

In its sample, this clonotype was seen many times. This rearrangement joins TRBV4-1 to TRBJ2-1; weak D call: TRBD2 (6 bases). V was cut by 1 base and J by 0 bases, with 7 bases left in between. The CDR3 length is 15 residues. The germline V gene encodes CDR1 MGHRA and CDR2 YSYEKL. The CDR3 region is CASSQGAGSYNEQFF. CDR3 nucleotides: TGCGCCAGCAGCCAAGGAGCGGGCTCCTACAATGAGCAGTTCTTC.

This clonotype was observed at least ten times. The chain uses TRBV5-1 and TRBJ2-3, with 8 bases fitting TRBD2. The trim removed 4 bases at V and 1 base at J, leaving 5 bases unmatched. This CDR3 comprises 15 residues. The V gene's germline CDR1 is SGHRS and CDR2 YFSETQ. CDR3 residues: CASSQGLDGTDTQYF. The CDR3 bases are TGCGCCAGCAGCCAGGGACTAGACGGCACAGATACGCAGTATTTT.

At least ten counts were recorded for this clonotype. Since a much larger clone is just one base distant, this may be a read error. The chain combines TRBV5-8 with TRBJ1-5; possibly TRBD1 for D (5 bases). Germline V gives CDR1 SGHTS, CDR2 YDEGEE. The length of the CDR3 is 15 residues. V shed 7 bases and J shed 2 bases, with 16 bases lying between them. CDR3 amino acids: CASCGGGLGNQPQHF. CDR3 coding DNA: TGTGCCAGCTGCGGGGGGGGGTTGGGCAATCAGCCCCAGCATTTT.

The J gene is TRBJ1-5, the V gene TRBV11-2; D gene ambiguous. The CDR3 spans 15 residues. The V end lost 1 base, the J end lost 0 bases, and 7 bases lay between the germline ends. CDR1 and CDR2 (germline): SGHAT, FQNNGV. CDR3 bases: TGTGCCAGCAGCTTAGGGCAGTATAGCAATCAGCCCCAGCATTTT. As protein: CASSLGQYSNQPQHF.

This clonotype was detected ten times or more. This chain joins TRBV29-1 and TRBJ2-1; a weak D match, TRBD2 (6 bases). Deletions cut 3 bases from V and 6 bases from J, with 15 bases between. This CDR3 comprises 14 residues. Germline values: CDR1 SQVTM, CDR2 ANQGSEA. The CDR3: CSVELGGNFNEQFF. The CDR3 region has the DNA TGCAGCGTTGAGTTGGGGGGAAATTTCAATGAGCAGTTCTTC.

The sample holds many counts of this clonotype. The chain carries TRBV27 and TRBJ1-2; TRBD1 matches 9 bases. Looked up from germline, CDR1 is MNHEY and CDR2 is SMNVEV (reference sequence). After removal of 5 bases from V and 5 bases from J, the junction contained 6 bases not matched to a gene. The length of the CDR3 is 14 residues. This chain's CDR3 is CASSRTGGPYGYTF. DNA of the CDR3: TGTGCCAGCAGTCGTACAGGGGGCCCGTATGGCTACACCTTC.